These 22 T cell receptor beta chains originate from one sample sequenced in a study of blood T cell repertoires in COVID-19. Here immunoSEQ multiplex PCR was the method, and the copy in TCRdb shows in-frame clones only, minus some. The sample includes some 100,000 clones, roughly 80% of them seen just once. The sample was peripheral blood. The receptors were sampled from an older man with acute or convalescent COVID-19.

This clone was seen a handful of times. The V call is TRBV18, the J call TRBJ1-1, with unresolved D. Trimming removed 2 bases at V and 4 bases at J, with 14 bases between. CDR1 KGHSH and CDR2 LQKENI come from the germline V gene. This CDR3 comprises 15 residues. The CDR3, as DNA: TGTGCCAGCTCACCAATGCTGGGGAGTGGCACTGAAGCTTTCTTT. This sequence encodes CASSPMLGSGTEAFF.

The genes are TRBV5-4 and TRBJ2-2; TRBD1 matches at 9 bases. Germline V lookup: CDR1 SGHNT, CDR2 YYREEE (reference sequence). Trimming cost V 4 bases and J 5 bases; bases outside gene matches: 12. This CDR3 is built from 17 residues. This CDR3 reads CASSPSTGGRYTGELFF. Here the CDR3 DNA reads TGTGCCAGCAGCCCTTCGACAGGGGGGCGGTATACCGGGGAGCTGTTTTTT.

The chain joins TRBV7-2 to TRBJ1-5; TRBD1 might be the D (5 bases). This CDR3 spans 15 amino acids. V shed 5 bases and J shed 4 bases, with 15 bases lying between them. Germline V CDR1 and CDR2: SGHTA, FQGNSA. This CDR3 reads CASSPRGSNNQPQHF. In DNA form, the CDR3 reads TGTGCCAGCAGCCCACGGGGGTCTAATAATCAGCCCCAGCATTTT.

This clone was counted only a few times. The chain uses TRBV3-1 (or the pseudogene TRBV3-2) and TRBJ2-3, with TRBD2 identical over 11 bases. The germline V gene encodes CDR1 LGHDT and CDR2 YNNKEL (reference sequence). The CDR3 runs to 17 residues. With 0 bases clipped from V and 4 bases from J, the junction kept 6 bases outside the gene matches. The CDR3, as DNA: TGTGCCAGCAGCCAAGATGTAGCGGGAGGGGTGGCAGATACGCAGTATTTT. Translated: CASSQDVAGGVADTQYF.

The chain links TRBV7-9 to TRBJ1-1; D remains unclear. This CDR3 contains 13 residues. Germline V gene lookup returns CDR1 SEHNR and CDR2 FQNEAQ (reference sequence). V was pared by 5 bases and J by 1 base, with 8 bases between. CDR3 loop: CASSPQENTEAFF. The CDR3 bases are TGTGCCAGCAGCCCCCAGGAGAACACTGAAGCTTTCTTT.

The V gene is TRBV6-5, the J gene TRBJ1-5, with TRBD1 identical over 9 bases. Losses at the gene ends were 0 bases for V and 7 bases for J; bases not matched to a gene: 4. The CDR3 runs to 15 residues. Germline CDR1 and CDR2: MNHEY and SVGAGI. CDR3 residues: CASSYSGDRVQPQHF. Written as DNA, the CDR3 is TGTGCCAGCAGTTACTCGGGGGACAGGGTCCAGCCCCAGCATTTT.

CDR3 bases: TGTGCCAGCAGCCAAGGGGGAGGACTGACAACCGAGCAGTTCTTC. This encodes CASSQGGGLTTEQFF. This rearrangement joins TRBV3-1 (or the pseudogene TRBV3-2) to TRBJ2-1; TRBD2 is a possible D gene (6 bases). Germline loops: CDR1 LGHDT, CDR2 YNNKEL (reference sequence). The CDR3 spans 15 residues. Trimming took off 1 base at V and 10 bases at J, with 17 bases between the two ends.

This chain links TRBV18 with TRBJ1-5; D not certain. CDR3 length: 15 residues. Germline-derived CDR1 and CDR2 are KGHSH and LQKENI. V lost 2 bases, J lost 1 base, and 9 bases lay in between. Written as DNA, the CDR3 is TGTGCCAGCTCACCAGTTGCGGGGAGCAATCAGCCCCAGCATTTT. It yields the protein CASSPVAGSNQPQHF.

V usage is TRBV7-2 and J usage is TRBJ1-1; possible D gene TRBD1, 6 bases. Germline lookup yields CDR1 SGHTA and CDR2 FQGNSA. The CDR3 spans 13 residues. V gave up 4 bases and J gave up 4 bases, with 10 bases separating them. CDR3 nucleotides: TGTGCCAGCAGCTCTCAAGGGGGCACTGAAGCTTTCTTT. Protein: CASSSQGGTEAFF.

The V and J genes are TRBV4-1 and TRBJ1-2; the D gene is possibly TRBD1 (6 bases). This CDR3 spans 15 amino acids. Germline CDR1 and CDR2: MGHRA and YSYEKL. V lost 0 bases, J lost 4 bases, and 12 bases lay in between. CDR3 region: CASSQEEGQLYGYTF. CDR3 nucleotide sequence: TGCGCCAGCAGCCAAGAAGAAGGACAGCTCTATGGCTACACCTTC.

The chain has TRBV5-1 and TRBJ2-3; 14 nucleotides line up with TRBD2. Germline CDR1 and CDR2: SGHRS and YFSETQ. V lost 0 bases, J lost 7 bases, and 10 bases stayed unmatched. This CDR3 spans 18 amino acids. CDR3 loop: CASSLVRPGTSGGYTQYF. As DNA, the CDR3 is TGCGCCAGCAGCTTGGTGCGGCCAGGGACTAGCGGGGGATATACGCAGTATTTT.

The chain joins TRBV5-4 to TRBJ2-3; 7 bases map to TRBD2. Germline loops: CDR1 SGHNT, CDR2 YYREEE (reference sequence). Losses at the gene ends were 0 bases for V and 4 bases for J; bases not matched to a gene: 5. The CDR3 sequence is 15 residues long. For the CDR3, the DNA is TGTGCCAGCAGCTTGGGGGGAGGGGTGGCAGATACGCAGTATTTT. Its translation: CASSLGGGVADTQYF.

The chain is built from TRBV6-5 and TRBJ1-1, with D hard to call. Per germline, CDR1 MNHEY and CDR2 SVGAGI. V was clipped by 3 bases and J by 5 bases, with 10 bases between them. The CDR3 consists of 13 residues. CDR3 DNA sequence: TGTGCCAGCAGTTATGGGCTTGGGACTGAAGCTTTCTTT. Protein: CASSYGLGTEAFF.

The sample holds one count of this clone. The V and J genes are TRBV7-8 and TRBJ2-3, with TRBD2 identical over 13 bases. Germline V gives CDR1 SGHVS, CDR2 FQNEAQ. Trimming removed 5 bases from V and 4 bases from J; junction bases left unmatched: 3. The CDR3 has 15 amino acids. The CDR3, as DNA: TGTGCCAGCAGCAAGACTAGCGGGAGGTCAGATACGCAGTATTTT. Its translation is CASSKTSGRSDTQYF.

V gene TRBV7-9 combines with J gene TRBJ2-7; 7 nucleotides align to TRBD2. The germline V gene encodes CDR1 SEHNR and CDR2 FQNEAQ (reference sequence). With 1 base clipped from V and 0 bases from J, the junction kept 3 bases outside the gene matches. The CDR3 covers 15 residues. CDR3 in DNA: TGTGCCAGCAGCTTAGTCGGGGAGGGCTCCTACGAGCAGTACTTC. Protein: CASSLVGEGSYEQYF.

This chain joins TRBV5-1 and TRBJ2-2; 7 nucleotides agree with TRBD2. The CDR3 is 17 amino acids. CDR1 SGHRS and CDR2 YFSETQ come from the germline V gene. Trimming cost V 4 bases and J 5 bases; bases outside gene matches: 14. The chain's CDR3 is CASSVLGGSSRTGELFF. CDR3 DNA sequence: TGCGCCAGCAGCGTACTAGGCGGGAGTTCGCGGACCGGGGAGCTGTTTTTT. Full variable domain (missing parts from reference TRBV5-1 and TRBJ2-2): KAGVTQTPRYLIKTRGQQVTLSCSPISGHRSVSWYQQTPGQGLQFLFEYFSETQRNKGNFPGRFSGRQFSNSRSEMNVSTLELGDSALYLCASSVLGGSSRTGELFFGEGSRLTVL.

The V call is TRBV9, the J call TRBJ2-1; D ambiguous. Trimming removed 2 bases from V and 6 bases from J, with 9 bases in between. The CDR3 runs to 13 residues. The germline CDR1 and CDR2 sequences are SGDLS and YYNGEE. CDR3 protein: CASSVPTSNEQFF. CDR3 bases: TGTGCCAGCAGCGTCCCCACGAGCAATGAGCAGTTCTTC.

The chain links TRBV5-4 to TRBJ2-4; no reliable D call. Per germline, CDR1 SGHNT and CDR2 YYREEE (reference sequence). The CDR3 contains 16 residues. The V gene lost 4 bases and the J gene lost 3 bases, with 17 bases spanning the gap. The CDR3 spells CASSQVQASGKNIQYF. The CDR3 coding sequence is TGTGCCAGCAGCCAGGTCCAGGCATCCGGCAAAAACATTCAGTACTTC. The full variable domain, with the rest looked up from reference TRBV5-4 and TRBJ2-4, is ETGVTQSPTHLIKTRGQQVTLRCSSQSGHNTVSWYQQALGQGPQFIFQYYREEENGRGNFPPRFSGLQFPNYSSELNVNALELDDSALYLCASSQVQASGKNIQYFGAGTRLSVL.

This clone has just one count. The chain uses TRBV11-2 and TRBJ2-2; D ambiguous. V lost 2 bases to trimming and J lost 2 bases, with 9 bases between them. The CDR3 loop spans 15 amino acids. Per germline, CDR1 SGHAT and CDR2 FQNNGV. The chain's CDR3 is CASSLRQENTGELFF. DNA for the CDR3: TGTGCCAGCAGCTTAAGGCAGGAAAACACCGGGGAGCTGTTTTTT.

This clone appeared a few times. The chain carries TRBV5-1 and TRBJ1-2, with D unresolved. The germline V gene has CDR1 SGHRS and CDR2 YFSETQ. V lost 0 bases and J 6 bases, leaving 6 bases between the germline ends. This CDR3 region has 12 residues. The DNA of the CDR3 is TGCGCCAGCAGCTTGGGTAGCAATGGCTACACCTTC. Amino acids: CASSLGSNGYTF.

This clone was seen just once. The rearrangement links TRBV6-4 to TRBJ1-1; tentatively, D is TRBD1 (5 bases). The CDR3 sequence is 13 residues long. Germline values: CDR1 MRHNA, CDR2 SNTAGT. V was trimmed by 5 bases and J by 0 bases, leaving 7 bases between them. CDR3 protein: CASSRQLNTEAFF. As DNA, the CDR3 is TGTGCCAGCAGTCGACAGTTGAACACTGAAGCTTTCTTT.

This clone was counted once. The genes are TRBV19 and TRBJ2-7, with 7 bases lining up with TRBD2. Germline values: CDR1 LNHDA, CDR2 SQIVND (reference sequence). The CDR3 length is 13 residues. Unmatched junction bases numbered 5, after V lost 4 bases and J lost 5 bases. CDR3 sequence reads: CASSKLATHEQYF. The CDR3 nucleotides are TGTGCCAGTAGTAAACTAGCGACCCACGAGCAGTACTTC. The whole variable domain, filled in from reference TRBV19 and TRBJ2-7, reads DGGITQSPKYLFRKEGQNVTLSCEQNLNHDAMYWYRQDPGQGLRLIYYSQIVNDFQKGDIAEGYSVSREKKESFPLTVTSAQKNPTAFYLCASSKLATHEQYFGPGTRLTVT.